The clone carrying this TCR beta chain has at least ten counts. Its antigen is currently unknown. TCRdb re-called the reads with MiXCR, one entry per CDR3 protein. The data show 400,000 to 550,000 distinct CDR3 sequences, around 11% seen once. The data derive from a study of T cell repertoires in cytomegalovirus infection. About the research overall: From public TCR beta signatures came an indication of both CMV infection and matching HLA type.

The CDR3 loop spans 15 amino acids. Trimming left V 5 bases short and J 4 bases short, with 14 bases between. Findings and caveats of the study: CMV carriers having the relevant HLA were flagged by cumulative public TCR beta family frequency. Clonotypes of TCR beta that were HLA-C-restricted and CMV-specific dominated the ex vivo response.

The sequencing input was PBMCs. The sequence came from a human donor in good health (CMV status not recorded). Some clones in this sample may be carry-over from other donors' samples. The V and J genes are TRBV12-3 or TRBV12-4 and TRBJ2-2; D perhaps matches TRBD2 (7 bases). In DNA, the CDR3 is TGTGCCAGCAGTCCACAGGGAGGGGGCACCGGGGAGCTGTTTTTT. Its protein product is CASSPQGGGTGELFF.